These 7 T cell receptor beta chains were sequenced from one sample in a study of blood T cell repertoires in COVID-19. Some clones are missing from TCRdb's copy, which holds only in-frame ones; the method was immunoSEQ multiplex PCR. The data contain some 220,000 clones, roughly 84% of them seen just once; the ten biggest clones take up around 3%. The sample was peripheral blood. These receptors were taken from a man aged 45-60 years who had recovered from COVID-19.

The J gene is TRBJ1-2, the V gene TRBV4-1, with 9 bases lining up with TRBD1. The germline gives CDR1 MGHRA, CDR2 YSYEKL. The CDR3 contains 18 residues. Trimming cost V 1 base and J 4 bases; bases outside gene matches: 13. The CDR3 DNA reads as TGCGCCAGCAGCCAAGGTCTTAAGAACAGGGGGCCGTTCTATGGCTACACCTTC. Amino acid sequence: CASSQGLKNRGPFYGYTF.

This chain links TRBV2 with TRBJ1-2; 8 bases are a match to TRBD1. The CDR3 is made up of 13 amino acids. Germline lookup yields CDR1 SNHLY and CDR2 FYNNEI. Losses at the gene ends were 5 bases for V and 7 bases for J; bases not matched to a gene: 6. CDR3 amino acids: CASSSGQGLGYTF. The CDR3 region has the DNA TGTGCCAGCAGTTCCGGACAGGGTCTTGGCTACACCTTC.

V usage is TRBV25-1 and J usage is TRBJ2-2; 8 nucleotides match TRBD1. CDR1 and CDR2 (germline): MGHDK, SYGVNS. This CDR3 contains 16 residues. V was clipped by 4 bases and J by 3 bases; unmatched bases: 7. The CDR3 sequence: CASSGGQGAYTGELFF. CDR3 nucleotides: TGTGCCAGCAGTGGGGGCCAGGGGGCTTACACCGGGGAGCTGTTTTTT.

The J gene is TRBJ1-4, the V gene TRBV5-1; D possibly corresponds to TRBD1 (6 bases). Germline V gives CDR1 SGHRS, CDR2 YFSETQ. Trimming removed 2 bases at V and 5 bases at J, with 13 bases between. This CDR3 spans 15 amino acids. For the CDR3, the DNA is TGCGCCAGCAGCTTTACAGGGTCGTGGAATGAAAAACTGTTTTTT. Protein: CASSFTGSWNEKLFF.

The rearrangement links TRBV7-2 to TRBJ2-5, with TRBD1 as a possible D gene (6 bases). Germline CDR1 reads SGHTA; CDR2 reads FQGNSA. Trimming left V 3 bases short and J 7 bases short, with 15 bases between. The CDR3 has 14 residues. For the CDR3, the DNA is TGTGCCAGCAGCTTCCAACAGGGTGCGGGGACCCAGTACTTC. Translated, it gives CASSFQQGAGTQYF.

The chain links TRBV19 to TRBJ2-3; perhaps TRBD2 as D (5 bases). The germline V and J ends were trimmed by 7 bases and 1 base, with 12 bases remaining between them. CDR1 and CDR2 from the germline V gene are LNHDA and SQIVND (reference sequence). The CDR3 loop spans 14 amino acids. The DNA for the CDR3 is TGTGCCAGTACCGGACGGCGGGGCACAGATACGCAGTATTTT. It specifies CASTGRRGTDTQYF.

Written as DNA, the CDR3 is TGTGCCAGCAGCCAATCGGACAGGCACTCTGGAAACACCATATATTTT. It is translated as CASSQSDRHSGNTIYF. The rearrangement links TRBV16 to TRBJ1-3, with 7 bases identical to TRBD1. There are 16 residues in the CDR3. Germline V gene lookup returns CDR1 KGHSY and CDR2 FQNENV. Trimming cost V 0 bases and J 0 bases; bases outside gene matches: 2.